This entry lists 8 T cell receptor beta chains sequenced from one sample in a study of shared clonotypes between healthy human individuals (TCRdb year 2020). The library relied on the immunoSEQ multiplex PCR assay. TCRdb provides this immuneACCESS table in a form limited to in-frame rearrangements. Some clones are lacking; in checked studies, under half of them reflect an unresolved V gene, and why the rest are absent is not known. The sample contains about 530,000 clones, approximately 95% of them found a single time. The ten largest clones take up roughly 0.06% of the sample. Sequences were obtained from naive CD4+ T cells sorted from blood. The sample's cell subset or site label is to be understood as: CD45RA+ positively selected. These receptors were collected from a woman between 25 and 40 years old in good health.

The chain joins TRBV29-1 to TRBJ1-2, with 12 positions matching TRBD1. Germline values: CDR1 SQVTM, CDR2 ANQGSEA. The CDR3 loop spans 15 amino acids. J was trimmed by 3 bases and V by 2 bases; bases with no gene match: 4. CDR3 nucleotide sequence: TGCAGCGTTGAACCGGGACAGGGGGCAGACTATGGCTACACCTTC. Protein sequence: CSVEPGQGADYGYTF. The entire variable domain, with the rest obtained from reference TRBV29-1 and TRBJ1-2, is as follows: SAVISQKPSRDICQRGTSLTIQCQVDSQVTMMFWYRQQPGQSLTLIATANQGSEATYESGFVIDKFPISRPNLTFSTLTVSNMSPEDSSIYLCSVEPGQGADYGYTFGSGTRLTVV.

This clone is a singleton in its sample. V usage is TRBV7-2 and J usage is TRBJ1-4; 9 nucleotides agree with TRBD1. CDR3 size: 13 residues. Germline V lookup: CDR1 SGHTA, CDR2 FQGNSA. J was trimmed by 11 bases and V by 5 bases; bases with no gene match: 6. The CDR3, as DNA: TGTGCCAGCAGCGGGGGACAGGGTCGGAAACTGTTTTTT. Translating gives CASSGGQGRKLFF.

The chain joins TRBV6-5 to TRBJ1-5, with D tentatively TRBD1 (6 bases). Germline values: CDR1 MNHEY, CDR2 SVGAGI. The CDR3 has 14 residues. V was pared by 6 bases and J by 3 bases, with 12 bases between. CDR3 region: CASRSGQLNQPQHF. For the CDR3, the DNA is TGTGCCAGCAGATCGGGACAACTCAATCAGCCCCAGCATTTT.

V is TRBV11-2 and J is TRBJ2-7, with 11 bases aligning to TRBD2. Per germline, CDR1 SGHAT and CDR2 FQNNGV. The V gene end was trimmed by 5 bases and the J gene end by 4 bases; junction bases not matched to a gene: 16. The CDR3 extends over 18 amino acids. The CDR3 DNA reads TGTGCCAGCAGCGAGGGGAAGATTAGCGGGAGGGCCTTATACGAGCAGTACTTC. Protein product: CASSEGKISGRALYEQYF.

The chain joins TRBV6-5 to TRBJ1-3; possibly TRBD1 for D (5 bases). V lost 5 bases and J lost 2, with 13 bases in between. This CDR3 is built from 15 residues. Germline V gene lookup returns CDR1 MNHEY and CDR2 SVGAGI. CDR3 sequence (DNA): TGTGCCAGCAGTCCATTGGGACGGACTGGAAACACCATATATTTT. This codes for CASSPLGRTGNTIYF.

V gene TRBV6-1 combines with J gene TRBJ2-7; 7 nucleotides line up with TRBD2. This CDR3 comprises 16 residues. CDR1 is MNHNS and CDR2 is SASEGT in the germline V gene. V lost 3 bases, J lost 6 bases, and 14 bases stayed unmatched. CDR3 protein: CASSDASGRSLFEQYF. The CDR3 DNA reads as TGTGCCAGCAGTGACGCTAGCGGACGGAGTTTGTTCGAGCAGTACTTC.

This clone was recorded once. The chain is built from TRBV5-4 and TRBJ2-1; D possibly matches TRBD1 or TRBD2 (5 bases each). This CDR3 contains 16 residues. V lost 4 bases to trimming and J lost 0 bases, with 14 bases between them. From germline, CDR1 is SGHNT and CDR2 YYREEE (reference sequence). In DNA form, the CDR3 reads TGTGCCAGCAGCCCCCGGGGCTCAAGCTCCTACAATGAGCAGTTCTTC. Translating it yields CASSPRGSSSYNEQFF.

About this clone: Its ends do not fully match the called genes, so a read error is possible. The genes are TRBV29-1 and TRBJ2-2; 8 nucleotides match TRBD2. From germline, CDR1 is SQVTM and CDR2 ANQGSEA. The CDR3 loop spans 10 amino acids. CDR3 region: CGGGTGELFF. CDR3 in DNA: TGTGGCGGGGGGACCGGGGAGCTGTTTTTT.